The next 8 T cell receptor beta chains were all read from a single sample in a study of technical replicates of blood from a few donors. This table comes from immunoSEQ multiplex PCR, and its TCRdb copy is limited to in-frame clones, with some not included. The data contain approximately 75,000 clones, over 75% of them singletons. Material: PBMCs. The receptors were gathered from a human donor in good health. Some clones in this sample may be carry-over from other donors' samples.

The J gene is TRBJ1-6, the V gene TRBV6-6; D unresolved. Between the trimmed V and J ends, which lost 7 bases and 10 bases, there was a span of 14 bases. Looked up from germline, CDR1 is MNHNY and CDR2 is SVGAGI (reference sequence). This CDR3 is built from 13 residues. CDR3 in DNA: TGTGCCAGCAAAAAAGGCGGGTTGTCACCCCTCCACTTT. Translated: CASKKGGLSPLHF.

This chain links TRBV6-6 with TRBJ1-5, with D possibly TRBD1 on 6 matching bases. Germline values: CDR1 MNHNY, CDR2 SVGAGI (reference sequence). V was clipped by 6 bases and J by 3 bases, with 15 bases between them. The CDR3 loop spans 15 amino acids. The CDR3 is CASRFHRDPNQPQHF. The CDR3 DNA is TGTGCCAGCAGGTTTCACAGGGATCCCAATCAGCCCCAGCATTTT.

The rearrangement uses TRBV21-1 and TRBJ2-3; the table calls TRBD2, which could not be checked here. TRBV21-1 is labeled a pseudogene. The CDR3 has 15 amino acids. The CDR3 is CASSGLARSTDTQYF. CDR3 sequence (DNA): TGTGCCAGCAGCGGACTAGCCCGATCCACAGATACGCAGTATTTT.

The rearrangement uses TRBV27 and TRBJ1-2; TRBD1 agrees at 8 bases. The CDR3 runs 20 residues. Trimming removed 6 bases from V and 5 bases from J; junction bases left unmatched: 26. Germline V gene sequence: CDR1 MNHEY, CDR2 SMNVEV (reference sequence). The CDR3 DNA sequence: TGTGCCAGCAGACCACCCGGGACAGGATACCTCCGCGAATCCGCTTATGGCTACACCTTC. This codes for CASRPPGTGYLRESAYGYTF.

This clone was seen once. This chain uses TRBV25-1 with TRBJ2-7; weak D call: TRBD1 (5 bases). V dropped 9 bases and J dropped 0 bases, with 6 bases sitting between them. The length of the CDR3 is 11 residues. CDR1 and CDR2 from the germline V gene are MGHDK and SYGVNS. The CDR3 here is CASGASYEQYF. The CDR3 DNA is TGTGCCAGTGGGGCCTCCTACGAGCAGTACTTC.

This chain uses TRBV18 with TRBJ1-6, with D possibly being TRBD1 (5 bases). The V gene's germline CDR1 is KGHSH and CDR2 LQKENI. This CDR3 spans 17 amino acids. The V gene lost 2 bases and the J gene lost 7 bases, with 18 bases spanning the gap. Written as DNA, the CDR3 is TGTGCCAGCTCACCAATTCCGGGGACTGACAAGAATTCACCCCTCCACTTT. Translated, it gives CASSPIPGTDKNSPLHF.

This clone was seen only a few times. The chain joins TRBV30 to TRBJ1-5; weak D call: TRBD1 (5 bases). The V end was cut by 3 bases, the J end by 5 bases, with 8 bases between. Germline assignment: CDR1 GTSNPN and CDR2 SVGIG (reference sequence). The CDR3 spans 12 residues. CDR3 nucleotides: TGTGCCTGGAGGCGGGGGGATCAGCCCCAGCATTTT. This encodes CAWRRGDQPQHF.

This clone was recorded a few times. V and J are TRBV13 and TRBJ1-2, with D maybe TRBD1 (6 bases). This CDR3 is built from 15 residues. V dropped 4 bases and J dropped 1 base, with 13 bases sitting between them. Per the germline V gene, CDR1 is PRHDT and CDR2 is FYEKMQ (reference sequence). CDR3: CASSSGSGVNYGYTF. CDR3 nucleotide sequence: TGTGCCAGCAGCTCCGGCTCAGGGGTTAACTATGGCTACACCTTC.